This entry lists 30 T cell receptor beta chains sequenced from one sample in a study of T-cell memory formation after mild COVID-19. Each CDR3 protein is one row after TCRdb ran MiXCR on the 5' RACE reads. The repertoire holds some 250,000 distinct CDR3 sequences, with roughly 18% as singletons. Sequencing was performed on PBMCs or a T cell subset sorted from them (not recorded which). The receptors were sampled from a man aged 18 to 30 who had mild COVID-19 (a few samples of this study predate the infection). Cell type and time point are not known.

The rearrangement joins TRBV2 to TRBJ2-3, with D possibly matching TRBD1 (6 bases). Deletions cut 5 bases from V and 1 base from J, with 13 bases between. This CDR3 has 15 amino acids. CDR1 is SNHLY, CDR2 FYNNEI, per germline. The DNA for the CDR3 is TGTGCCAGCAGTAAGGAGGCAGGGGGCACAGATACGCAGTATTTT. Its protein is CASSKEAGGTDTQYF.

This clonotype was counted a few times. The CDR3 nucleotides are TGTGCCAGCAGTTCATCCACGACCGGTCAGTACTTC. This sequence encodes CASSSSTTGQYF. V gene TRBV12-3 or TRBV12-4 combines with J gene TRBJ2-4; D uncertain. V was trimmed by 4 bases and J by 12 bases, leaving 13 bases between them. The CDR3 extends over 12 amino acids.

The chain employs TRBV4-3 and TRBJ2-1, with TRBD2 as a possible D gene (5 bases). CDR3 length: 14 residues. Germline V lookup: CDR1 LGHNA, CDR2 YSLEER. The V end lost 0 bases, the J end lost 9 bases, and 12 bases lay between the germline ends. CDR3 coding DNA: TGCGCCAGCAGCCAAGATTACGAGGGTGGTGAGCAGTTCTTC. Translating gives CASSQDYEGGEQFF.

The table lists this clonotype with a few counts. This chain uses TRBV5-1 with TRBJ2-7; no reliable D call. Germline CDR1 is SGHRS and CDR2 is YFSETQ. This CDR3 has 13 amino acids. The germline V and J ends were trimmed by 3 bases and 2 bases, with 9 bases remaining between them. CDR3 sequence (DNA): TGCGCCAGCAGCTCACAGAATGCCTACGAGCAGTACTTC. Translated: CASSSQNAYEQYF.

This clonotype has a count of ten or more. The V gene is TRBV6-5, the J gene TRBJ1-4; D unresolved. In germline, CDR1 is MNHEY, CDR2 SVGAGI. V was clipped by 0 bases and J by 6 bases, with 8 bases between them. This CDR3 region has 14 residues. DNA for the CDR3: TGTGCCAGCAGTTACTCAGGAGGTTATGAAAAACTGTTTTTT. Protein: CASSYSGGYEKLFF.

This clonotype was counted only a few times. This rearrangement joins TRBV6-1 to TRBJ2-3, with D perhaps matching TRBD2 (5 bases). Germline-derived CDR1 and CDR2 are MNHNS and SASEGT. There are 14 residues in the CDR3. V was cut by 3 bases and J by 4 bases, with 11 bases left in between. CDR3 residues: CASSEARAADTQYF. CDR3 DNA sequence: TGTGCCAGCAGTGAGGCGCGGGCGGCAGATACGCAGTATTTT.

The J gene is TRBJ1-2, the V gene TRBV7-9; no definite D call. V was cut by 7 bases and J by 5 bases, with 11 bases left in between. The CDR3 loop spans 12 amino acids. CDR1 and CDR2 from the germline V gene are SEHNR and FQNEAQ (reference sequence). The CDR3 spells CASKNPTYGYTF. The DNA for the CDR3 is TGTGCCAGCAAAAATCCGACTTATGGCTACACCTTC.

This clonotype was picked up a small number of times. The gene calls are TRBV6-2 or TRBV6-3 and TRBJ2-7; D is uncertain. From germline, CDR1 is MNHEY and CDR2 SVGEGT. Trimming removed 6 bases at V and 2 bases at J, with 8 bases between. There are 12 residues in the CDR3. CDR3 coding DNA: TGTGCCAGCAGCCGAATCACCTACGAGCAGTACTTC. Its protein product is CASSRITYEQYF.

The chain joins TRBV21-1 to TRBJ2-7; the table assigns TRBD1, which was not confirmed against the DNA. TRBV21-1 has pseudogene status. The CDR3 is 12 residues long. The CDR3 reads CASSRTGEEQYF. The CDR3 DNA is TGTGCCAGCAGCCGAACAGGTGAGGAGCAGTACTTC.

The chain is built from TRBV6-5 and TRBJ2-7; D is undetermined. CDR1 and CDR2 from the germline V gene are MNHEY and SVGAGI. The CDR3 extends over 16 amino acids. Trimming shortened V by 0 bases and J by 0 bases, and 12 bases separated the two germline ends. This chain's CDR3 is CASSYSTVGPSYEQYF. As DNA, the CDR3 is TGTGCCAGCAGTTACTCCACGGTAGGGCCCTCCTACGAGCAGTACTTC.

This clonotype was seen more than once but under ten times. The rearrangement links TRBV4-1 to TRBJ2-3; D is uncertain. Germline V gives CDR1 MGHRA, CDR2 YSYEKL. This CDR3 is 14 amino acids long. The germline V and J ends were trimmed by 5 bases and 5 bases, with 14 bases remaining between them. CDR3 in amino acids: CASSSGPAGDTQYF. CDR3 in DNA: TGCGCCAGCAGCTCGGGCCCCGCTGGAGATACGCAGTATTTT.

This clonotype was recorded many times. The J gene is TRBJ1-1, the V gene TRBV18, with a tentative D call TRBD1 (5 bases). V was clipped by 4 bases and J by 1 base, with 10 bases between them. Germline CDR1 reads KGHSH; CDR2 reads LQKENI. The CDR3 totals 14 residues. The CDR3 spells CASSQATENTEAFF. The CDR3 nucleotides are TGTGCCAGCTCACAAGCGACAGAGAACACTGAAGCTTTCTTT.

V and J are TRBV24-1 and TRBJ2-2; D remains unclear. From germline, CDR1 is KGHDR and CDR2 SFDVKD. V lost 4 bases and J 7 bases, leaving 3 bases between the germline ends. This CDR3 spans 11 amino acids. The CDR3 DNA sequence: TGTGCCACCAGTGAAGGCGGGGAGCTGTTTTTT. This codes for CATSEGGELFF.

The chain combines TRBV11-2 with TRBJ2-7; D not certain. Between the trimmed V and J ends, which lost 8 bases and 0 bases, there was a span of 14 bases. The CDR3 runs 14 residues. The V gene's germline CDR1 is SGHAT and CDR2 FQNNGV. As DNA, the CDR3 is TGTGCCAGCGTCTGGACGGAGAGCTCCTACGAGCAGTACGTC. It is translated as CASVWTESSYEQYV.

This clonotype occurred a few times. The V and J genes are TRBV15 and TRBJ2-3; D perhaps matches TRBD1 (6 bases). With 4 bases removed from V and 1 base from J, the gap between germline ends came to 12 bases. Germline CDR1 and CDR2: LNHNV and YYDKDF (reference sequence). This CDR3 contains 15 residues. In nucleotides, the CDR3 is TGTGCCACCAGCAACACAGGGCCGCGCACAGATACGCAGTATTTT. This sequence encodes CATSNTGPRTDTQYF.

This clonotype has a count of ten or more. The chain is built from TRBV20-1 and TRBJ2-3; 7 bases line up with TRBD2. The ends lost 3 bases at V and 5 bases at J; junction bases unmatched: 2. CDR1 DFQATT and CDR2 SNEGSKA come from the germline V gene (reference sequence). This CDR3 comprises 12 residues. For the CDR3, the DNA is TGCAGTGCTAGCGGGGGGAAAGATACGCAGTATTTT. Translated: CSASGGKDTQYF.

Turning to this clonotype: Germline and junction disagree at one end, which may indicate a read error. The CDR3 is CASMGSPDDQYF. CDR3 in DNA: TGTGCCAGCATGGGGAGCCCGGACGACCAGTACTTC. The V and J genes are TRBV2 and TRBJ2-7; D possibly corresponds to TRBD2 (5 bases). CDR3 size: 12 residues. Germline CDR1 is SNHLY and CDR2 is FYNNEI.

This clonotype was seen a few times. The chain recombines TRBV5-1 with TRBJ1-2, with 7 bases identical to TRBD1. CDR3 length equals 14 residues. J gave up 3 bases and V 2 bases, and 4 bases lay outside the gene matches. Per germline, CDR1 SGHRS and CDR2 YFSETQ. CDR3 in amino acids: CASSFRGDHYGYTF. The CDR3 DNA is TGCGCCAGCAGCTTCAGGGGGGATCACTATGGCTACACCTTC.

This clonotype has just a few counts. The V gene is TRBV2, the J gene TRBJ2-1; D is possibly TRBD2 (5 bases). V was pared by 7 bases and J by 3 bases, with 13 bases between. The CDR3 runs to 14 residues. Germline values: CDR1 SNHLY, CDR2 FYNNEI. The DNA of the CDR3 is TGTGCCAGCAAGTTACTAGTCCTCTACAATGAGCAGTTCTTC. It encodes CASKLLVLYNEQFF. Variable domain in full (rest from reference TRBV2 and TRBJ2-1): EPEVTQTPSHQVTQMGQEVILRCVPISNHLYFYWYRQILGQKVEFLVSFYNNEISEKSEIFDDQFSVERPDGSNFTLKIRSTKLEDSAMYFCASKLLVLYNEQFFGPGTRLTVL.

This clonotype showed up just once. V usage is TRBV6-5 and J usage is TRBJ1-1; D gene unclear. The ends were cut back, 5 bases at V and 0 bases at J, with 7 bases in the middle. The germline V gene encodes CDR1 MNHEY and CDR2 SVGAGI. The CDR3 loop spans 13 amino acids. CDR3 sequence (DNA): TGTGCCAGCAGTACTCGACTGAACACTGAAGCTTTCTTT. Amino acids: CASSTRLNTEAFF.

The table lists this clonotype with a few counts. The rearrangement uses TRBV20-1 and TRBJ2-3, with D tentatively TRBD2 (7 bases). V was trimmed by 6 bases and J by 2 bases, leaving 15 bases between them. In germline, CDR1 is DFQATT, CDR2 SNEGSKA (reference sequence). This CDR3 is built from 14 residues. The CDR3 bases are TGCAGTGCGCGCCCGGGGGGCCACACAGATACGCAGTATTTT. Its protein product is CSARPGGHTDTQYF.

The rearrangement joins TRBV20-1 to TRBJ1-1; D remains unclear. In germline, CDR1 is DFQATT, CDR2 SNEGSKA (reference sequence). The CDR3 runs to 14 residues. V was clipped by 1 base and J by 1 base, with 10 bases between them. CDR3: CSARAHLGNTEAFF. The CDR3 nucleotides read TGCAGTGCTAGAGCCCATTTGGGGAACACTGAAGCTTTCTTT.

This clonotype occurred many times. The chain is built from TRBV5-1 and TRBJ1-1; maybe TRBD1 (5 bases). CDR3 length: 13 residues. Per germline, CDR1 SGHRS and CDR2 YFSETQ. V shed 2 bases and J shed 2 bases, with 7 bases lying between them. CDR3 sequence (DNA): TGCGCCAGCAGCTTCGACAGTAACACTGAAGCTTTCTTT. Translated, it gives CASSFDSNTEAFF.

The CDR3 DNA reads as TGTGCCAGCAGCCAGGGACAGCACACAGATACGCAGTATTTT. It yields the protein CASSQGQHTDTQYF. J is TRBJ2-3 and V is TRBV7-8; 7 bases are shared with TRBD1. The CDR3 consists of 14 residues. The V gene's germline CDR1 is SGHVS and CDR2 FQNEAQ. Trimming at V came to 5 bases and at J to 2 bases, leaving 4 bases not matched to a gene.

This clonotype was observed a handful of times. The rearrangement uses TRBV15 and TRBJ2-1; D is unresolved. V was clipped by 1 base and J by 2 bases, with 6 bases between them. The CDR3 is 14 amino acids. Germline V gene data show CDR1 as LNHNV and CDR2 as YYDKDF (reference sequence). CDR3 DNA: TGTGCCACCAGCAGAGTGGCAGCCTACAATGAGCAGTTCTTC. Amino acids: CATSRVAAYNEQFF.

This clonotype was found many times. The chain employs TRBV5-1 and TRBJ2-1; D is uncertain. Germline CDR1 reads SGHRS; CDR2 reads YFSETQ. CDR3 length: 13 amino acids. With 4 bases removed from V and 8 bases from J, the gap between germline ends came to 13 bases. CDR3 sequence reads: CASSPGRADEQFF. CDR3 nucleotides: TGCGCCAGCAGCCCCGGACGGGCCGATGAGCAGTTCTTC.

The chain couples TRBV4-3 to TRBJ2-3; D may be TRBD2 (5 bases). Looked up from germline, CDR1 is LGHNA and CDR2 is YSLEER. There are 16 residues in the CDR3. The V gene lost 4 bases and the J gene lost 5 bases, with 19 bases spanning the gap. CDR3 region: CASSPTEGYHRDTQYF. In nucleotides, the CDR3 is TGCGCCAGCAGCCCCACTGAGGGCTACCATAGAGATACGCAGTATTTT.

The V call is TRBV7-9, the J call TRBJ1-1; a possible D gene is TRBD1 (6 bases). This CDR3 contains 15 residues. Looked up from germline, CDR1 is SEHNR and CDR2 is FQNEAQ (reference sequence). Trimming stripped 4 bases from V and 5 bases from J, with 17 bases between. CDR3 protein: CASSSWPTGWTEAFF. In nucleotides, the CDR3 is TGTGCCAGCAGCTCATGGCCCACAGGGTGGACTGAAGCTTTCTTT.

The CDR3 DNA sequence: TGCGCCAGCAGCCAAGGGGGCAGGGGGCACGAGCAGTACTTC. Protein: CASSQGGRGHEQYF. This chain uses TRBV4-1 with TRBJ2-7, with 8 positions matching TRBD1. The CDR3 totals 14 residues. Germline values: CDR1 MGHRA, CDR2 YSYEKL. The V and J ends lost 1 base and 5 bases, in that order; junction bases with no gene match: 4.

This clonotype has a handful of counts. The gene calls are TRBV5-1 and TRBJ1-1; 11 nucleotides agree with TRBD1. The trim removed 7 bases at V and 2 bases at J, leaving 7 bases unmatched. CDR1 and CDR2 (germline): SGHRS, YFSETQ. The CDR3 totals 15 residues. CDR3 coding DNA: TGCGCCAGCCGGCCCGGGACAGGGGGTAACACTGAAGCTTTCTTT. This gives the protein CASRPGTGGNTEAFF.